These 20 T cell receptor beta chains came from one sample sequenced in a study of OX40 agonist ivuxolimab in advanced cancers. Sequenced by immunoSEQ multiplex PCR; TCRdb stores in-frame clones only, minus some. The sample carries tens of thousands of clones, over 80% recorded once. This material consisted of CD4+ or CD8+ T cells sorted from blood, taken in a trial of the OX40 agonist ivuxolimab. The receptor set was obtained from an adult with an advanced solid tumor such as melanoma, head and neck, liver or kidney cancer.

The CDR3 DNA follows: TGTGCCATCAGTGGGAGGGGACAGGGGGGAGCGGTGAACACTGAAGCTTTCTTT. It yields the protein CAISGRGQGGAVNTEAFF. This chain links TRBV10-3 with TRBJ1-1; 11 bases align to TRBD1. Germline CDR1 ENHRY, CDR2 SYGVKD. This CDR3 comprises 18 residues. Trimming at V came to 4 bases and at J to 0 bases, leaving 10 bases not matched to a gene.

This clone turned up a few times. This rearrangement joins TRBV2 to TRBJ2-7, with 10 bases lining up with TRBD2. J gave up 4 bases and V 7 bases, and 7 bases lay outside the gene matches. The germline CDR1 and CDR2 sequences are SNHLY and FYNNEI. CDR3 size: 14 residues. The CDR3 loop is CASKSSGRVYEQYF. CDR3 nucleotides: TGTGCCAGCAAATCTAGCGGGAGAGTTTACGAGCAGTACTTC. Based on the CDR3 plus reference TRBV2 and TRBJ2-7, the full variable domain is EPEVTQTPSHQVTQMGQEVILRCVPISNHLYFYWYRQILGQKVEFLVSFYNNEISEKSEIFDDQFSVERPDGSNFTLKIRSTKLEDSAMYFCASKSSGRVYEQYFGPGTRLTVT.

V and J are TRBV5-1 and TRBJ1-2; D is possibly TRBD1 (5 bases). This CDR3 spans 14 amino acids. Germline values: CDR1 SGHRS, CDR2 YFSETQ. With 4 bases removed from V and 8 bases from J, the gap between germline ends came to 18 bases. CDR3 sequence: CASSPREGPGGYTF. The CDR3 DNA reads as TGCGCCAGCAGCCCCCGGGAGGGACCGGGAGGCTACACCTTC.

The chain combines TRBV9 with TRBJ2-2; 14 bases are a match to TRBD2. J was trimmed by 4 bases and V by 4 bases; bases with no gene match: 9. Germline CDR1 reads SGDLS; CDR2 reads YYNGEE. The CDR3 is 18 residues long. The CDR3 DNA reads as TGTGCCAGCAGCCCTACGGGACTAGCGGGAGAGTTCACCGGGGAGCTGTTTTTT. As protein: CASSPTGLAGEFTGELFF.

The chain recombines TRBV4-3 with TRBJ1-2; D is perhaps TRBD1 (5 bases). Trimming removed 4 bases at V and 4 bases at J, with 13 bases between. Germline V gene lookup returns CDR1 LGHNA and CDR2 YSLEER. The CDR3 contains 14 residues. CDR3 loop: CASSPELGRYGYTF. DNA of the CDR3: TGCGCCAGCAGCCCAGAACTGGGGCGCTATGGCTACACCTTC.

The chain links TRBV29-1 to TRBJ1-2, with TRBD1 as a possible D gene (5 bases). This CDR3 has 12 amino acids. The V end lost 7 bases, the J end lost 6 bases, and 15 bases lay between the germline ends. Germline loops: CDR1 SQVTM, CDR2 ANQGSEA. The CDR3 sequence is CSGAGIRDGYTF. The CDR3 DNA sequence: TGCAGCGGGGCAGGGATACGCGATGGCTACACCTTC.

This clone was detected only a few times. V is TRBV5-1 and J is TRBJ2-7, with D perhaps TRBD1 (6 bases). Deletions cut 6 bases from V and 2 bases from J, with 12 bases between. CDR1 SGHRS and CDR2 YFSETQ come from the germline V gene. The CDR3 is 13 amino acids. The CDR3 sequence: CASNPDRAYEQYF. The CDR3 DNA sequence: TGCGCCAGCAACCCGGACAGAGCCTACGAGCAGTACTTC.

The V and J genes are TRBV10-3 and TRBJ2-5; maybe TRBD1 (6 bases). The ends were cut back, 6 bases at V and 2 bases at J, with 19 bases in the middle. Germline V lookup: CDR1 ENHRY, CDR2 SYGVKD. The CDR3 spans 16 residues. CDR3 amino acids: CAISDTRTARQETQYF. CDR3 DNA sequence: TGTGCCATCAGCGACACAAGGACAGCGAGACAAGAGACCCAGTACTTC.

This chain links TRBV7-2 with TRBJ2-1; tentative D call: TRBD2 (6 bases). In germline, CDR1 is SGHTA, CDR2 FQGNSA. CDR3 length: 15 residues. V was shortened by 5 bases and J by 7 bases, with 18 bases between the two germline ends. The CDR3 coding sequence is TGTGCCAGCAGCCTAGGGACTGGACCAAAGAATGAGCAGTTCTTC. Translation gives CASSLGTGPKNEQFF.

CDR3 sequence (DNA): TGTGCCAGCAGCTTAGTCCAGGGGGCTAACAATGAGCAGTTCTTC. Protein sequence: CASSLVQGANNEQFF. The chain recombines TRBV7-7 with TRBJ2-1; 8 bases line up with TRBD1. V lost 1 base, J lost 5 bases, and 4 bases stayed unmatched. Germline assignment: CDR1 SSHAT and CDR2 FNYEAQ (reference sequence). The CDR3 has 15 amino acids.

CDR3 DNA: TGTGCCAGCAGCACCAATGGACAGTCCTACGAGCAGTACTTC. It is translated as CASSTNGQSYEQYF. J is TRBJ2-7 and V is TRBV11-3; D perhaps matches TRBD1 (6 bases). Germline lookup yields CDR1 SGHNT and CDR2 YENEEA. There are 14 residues in the CDR3. The ends were cut back, 5 bases at V and 1 base at J, with 12 bases in the middle.

The rearrangement joins TRBV7-2 to TRBJ1-5, with 8 bases fitting TRBD1. Losses at the gene ends were 5 bases for V and 5 bases for J; bases not matched to a gene: 8. The CDR3 runs 15 residues. CDR1 and CDR2 (germline): SGHTA, FQGNSA. DNA for the CDR3: TGTGCCAGCAGCACGCAGACAGGGGTCGATCAGCCCCAGCATTTT. This sequence encodes CASSTQTGVDQPQHF.

The chain recombines TRBV6-5 with TRBJ1-1; no clear D. CDR3 size: 14 residues. Germline values: CDR1 MNHEY, CDR2 SVGAGI. V dropped 6 bases and J dropped 5 bases, with 16 bases sitting between them. This CDR3 reads CASRVIYRGTEAFF. The CDR3 coding sequence is TGTGCCAGCAGGGTAATTTACCGTGGGACTGAAGCTTTCTTT.

This clone was observed a handful of times. The V gene is TRBV6-1, the J gene TRBJ2-7; 7 positions agree with TRBD1. Losses at the gene ends were 1 base for V and 3 bases for J; bases not matched to a gene: 9. Germline CDR1 is MNHNS and CDR2 is SASEGT. The CDR3 length is 16 residues. CDR3 protein: CASSEGDWAGGYEQYF. The DNA for the CDR3 is TGTGCCAGCAGTGAAGGTGATTGGGCAGGGGGCTACGAGCAGTACTTC.

This chain links TRBV7-9 with TRBJ2-2; 13 nucleotides agree with TRBD2. CDR1 and CDR2 from the germline V gene are SEHNR and FQNEAQ (reference sequence). This CDR3 has 17 amino acids. V lost 11 bases, J lost 1 base, and 10 bases stayed unmatched. This CDR3 is CAGRPGLAGKNTGELFF. As DNA, the CDR3 is TGTGCCGGCCGTCCGGGACTAGCGGGAAAGAACACCGGGGAGCTGTTTTTT.

V gene TRBV7-2 combines with J gene TRBJ2-2; D gene ambiguous. Germline CDR1 SGHTA, CDR2 FQGNSA. The V end was cut by 2 bases, the J end by 6 bases, with 10 bases between. The CDR3 is 14 amino acids. In DNA form, the CDR3 reads TGTGCCAGCAGCTTAAATATGCCCCCCGGGGAGCTGTTTTTT. It encodes CASSLNMPPGELFF.

The chain employs TRBV4-1 and TRBJ2-3, with 7 bases identical to TRBD2. Germline lookup yields CDR1 MGHRA and CDR2 YSYEKL. J lost 4 bases, V lost 5 bases, and 6 bases had no gene match. This CDR3 has 14 residues. The CDR3 loop is CASSVNRGADTQYF. The CDR3 DNA follows: TGCGCCAGCAGCGTAAACCGGGGGGCAGATACGCAGTATTTT.

The J gene is TRBJ1-2, the V gene TRBV25-1; the D gene is possibly TRBD1 (6 bases). Trimming pared 4 bases from V and 7 bases from J, leaving 10 bases between. The germline gives CDR1 MGHDK, CDR2 SYGVNS. CDR3 length: 12 residues. CDR3 sequence (DNA): TGTGCCAGCAGTGCCGGGGGCGCTGGCTACACCTTC. Translation gives CASSAGGAGYTF.

CDR3 protein: CASRPFYTSDYEQYF. The DNA for the CDR3 is TGCGCCAGCAGACCCTTTTATACTAGCGACTACGAGCAGTACTTC. J is TRBJ2-7 and V is TRBV5-1; 7 positions agree with TRBD2. V lost 5 bases, J lost 3 bases, and 11 bases stayed unmatched. The CDR3 contains 15 residues. Germline assignment: CDR1 SGHRS and CDR2 YFSETQ.

The rearrangement joins TRBV6-5 to TRBJ1-1; D ambiguous. V gave up 5 bases and J gave up 6 bases, with 16 bases separating them. From germline, CDR1 is MNHEY and CDR2 SVGAGI. The CDR3 has 14 amino acids. CDR3 loop: CASSPDTPVAEAFF. The CDR3 coding sequence is TGTGCCAGCAGTCCCGACACCCCGGTAGCTGAAGCTTTCTTT.